This TCR beta chain came from a study of Tregs in tolerant kidney transplant recipients. Study details: Mixed chimerism was transient after nonmyeloablative marrow transplants from related graft donors. General study points: For some patients, primers changed over time, blocking nucleotide-level comparison. In tolerant patients, donor-specific Tregs outgrew total Tregs, suggesting antigen-driven expansion. This study did not directly address biological reproducibility.

CDR1 is LNHNV and CDR2 is YYDKDF in the germline V gene (reference sequence). Trimming pared 0 bases from V and 10 bases from J, leaving 12 bases between. The CDR3 contains 13 residues. Here immunoSEQ multiplex PCR was the method, and the copy in TCRdb shows in-frame clones only, minus some. The data hold 95,000 to 120,000 clones, with around 87% observed a single time. As for this clone: Its cognate antigen is unknown.

The sequence was obtained from a human donor who received a combined kidney and bone marrow transplant. The chain links TRBV15 to TRBJ1-2; D not resolved. The source material was CD4+ T cells from blood, sampled before the transplant. CDR3 amino acids: CATSRDRAGVYTF. In DNA form, the CDR3 reads TGTGCCACCAGCAGAGATCGGGCCGGGGTCTACACCTTC. Filled out from reference TRBV15 and TRBJ1-2, the complete variable domain reads DAMVIQNPRYQVTQFGKPVTLSCSQTLNHNVMYWYQQKSSQAPKLLFHYYDKDFNNEADTPDNFQSRRPNTSFCFLDIRSPGLGDTAMYLCATSRDRAGVYTFGSGTRLTVV.